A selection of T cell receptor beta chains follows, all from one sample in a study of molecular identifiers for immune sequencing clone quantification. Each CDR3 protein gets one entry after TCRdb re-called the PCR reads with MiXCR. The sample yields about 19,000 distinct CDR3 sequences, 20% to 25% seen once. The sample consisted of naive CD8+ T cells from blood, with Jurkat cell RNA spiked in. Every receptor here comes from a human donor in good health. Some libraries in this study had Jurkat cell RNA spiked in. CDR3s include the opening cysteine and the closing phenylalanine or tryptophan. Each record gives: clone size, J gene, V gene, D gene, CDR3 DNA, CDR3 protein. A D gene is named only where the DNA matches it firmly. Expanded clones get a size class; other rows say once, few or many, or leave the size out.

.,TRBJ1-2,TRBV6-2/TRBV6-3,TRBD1,TGTGCCAGCAGGGACAGGACTTCGGATGGCTACACCTTC,CASRDRTSDGYTF
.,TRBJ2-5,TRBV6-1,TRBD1,TGTGCCAGCAGTGAAGGAGGGGGCCAGGAGACCCAGTACTTC,CASSEGGGQETQYF
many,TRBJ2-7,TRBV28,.,TGTGCCAGCAGTCCCCCTAGACAGTTGAAATACGAGCAGTACTTC,CASSPPRQLKYEQYF
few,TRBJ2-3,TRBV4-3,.,TGCGCCAGCAGCCAAGATGGATTAGGCACAGATACGCAGTATTTT,CASSQDGLGTDTQYF
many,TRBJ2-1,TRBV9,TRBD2,TGTGCCAGCAGCGCCCACGGGGGGGATACGATCTACAATGAGCAGTTCTTC,CASSAHGGDTIYNEQFF
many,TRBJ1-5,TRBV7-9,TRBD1,TGTGCCAGCAGCTTCACGACAGGGAATAGCAATCAGCCCCAGCATTTT,CASSFTTGNSNQPQHF
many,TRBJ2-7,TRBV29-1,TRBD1,TGCAGCGTGGGGACAGGGATCTCCTACGAGCAGTACTTC,CSVGTGISYEQYF
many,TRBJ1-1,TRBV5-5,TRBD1,TGTGCCAGCAGCCTTACACTCATGTGGACAGGGAAAAACACTGAAGCTTTCTTT,CASSLTLMWTGKNTEAFF
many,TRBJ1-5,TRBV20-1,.,TGCAGTGCTAGAGATTTGGAGGGCGTCCGTCAGCCCCAGCATTTT,CSARDLEGVRQPQHF
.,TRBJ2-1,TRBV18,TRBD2,TGTGCCAGCTCACTTTGGAGGGGGACTAGCGGGTATCATGAGCAGTTCTTC,CASSLWRGTSGYHEQFF
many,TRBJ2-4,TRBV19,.,TGTGCCAGTAGTATAGGACAGGGAGGCATTCAGTACTTC,CASSIGQGGIQYF
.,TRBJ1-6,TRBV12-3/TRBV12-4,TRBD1,TGTGCCAGCAGTTCGACAGGGAGACATAATTCACCCCTCCACTTT,CASSSTGRHNSPLHF
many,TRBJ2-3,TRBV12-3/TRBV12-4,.,TGTGCCAGCAGCCGAGGGACTAGCACAGATACGCAGTATTTT,CASSRGTSTDTQYF
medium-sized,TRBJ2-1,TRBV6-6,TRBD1,TGTGCCAGCAGCTACAGGGGGCTCTACAATGAGCAGTTCTTC,CASSYRGLYNEQFF
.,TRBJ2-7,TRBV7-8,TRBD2,TGTGCCAGCAGCTTCGACGGGACTACCTACGAGCAGTACTTC,CASSFDGTTYEQYF
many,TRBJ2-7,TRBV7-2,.,TGTGCCAGCAGCTTAGTAAGGGGGGGGCCCTACGAGCAGTACTTC,CASSLVRGGPYEQYF
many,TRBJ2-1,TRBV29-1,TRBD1,TGCAGCGTTGTGGGACAGGCAAACAATGAGCAGTTCTTC,CSVVGQANNEQFF
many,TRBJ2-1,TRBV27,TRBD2,TGTGCCAGCAGCCCGGGACTAGTGATGGGTGAGCAGTTCTTC,CASSPGLVMGEQFF
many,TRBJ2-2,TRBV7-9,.,TGTGCCAGCAGCTTTAGTAGGCCCACGAACACCGGGGAGCTGTTTTTT,CASSFSRPTNTGELFF
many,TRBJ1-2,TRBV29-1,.,TGCAGCGCTTGGGGGGGGCCGGACTATGGCTACACCTTC,CSAWGGPDYGYTF
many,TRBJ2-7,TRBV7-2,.,TGTGCCAGCAGCGACCCGCCTGCCTACGAGCAGTACTTC,CASSDPPAYEQYF
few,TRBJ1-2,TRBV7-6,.,TGTGCCAGCAGCTTATTGATCGGAACTAACTATGGCTACACCTTC,CASSLLIGTNYGYTF
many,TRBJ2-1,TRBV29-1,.,TGCAGCGTTAGGGTTCCTCTAACCAATGAGCAGTTCTTC,CSVRVPLTNEQFF
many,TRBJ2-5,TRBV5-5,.,TGTGCCAGCAGCTTGTGGCAGCAAGAGACCCAGTACTTC,CASSLWQQETQYF
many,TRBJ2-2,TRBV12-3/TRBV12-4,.,TGTGCCAGCAGTCGATTGGGGGCCGGGGAGCTGTTTTTT,CASSRLGAGELFF
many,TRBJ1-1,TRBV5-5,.,TGTGCCAGCAGCTGGGGCGAACAGGGTGAAGCTTTCTTT,CASSWGEQGEAFF
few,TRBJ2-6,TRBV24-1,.,TGTGCCACCAGTGACCAGACTGGGGCCAACGTCCTGACTTTC,CATSDQTGANVLTF
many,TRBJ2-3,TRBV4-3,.,TGCGCCAGCAGCCTAGACAGAACACACACAGATACGCAGTATTTT,CASSLDRTHTDTQYF
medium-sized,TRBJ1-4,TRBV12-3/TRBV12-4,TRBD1,TGTGCCAGCAGTCATTTACAGGGGGCGTATGAAAAACTGTTTTTT,CASSHLQGAYEKLFF
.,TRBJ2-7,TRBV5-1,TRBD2,TGCGCCAGCAGCTTTCAGGGCAGCGGGAGCTCCTACGAGCAGTACTTC,CASSFQGSGSSYEQYF
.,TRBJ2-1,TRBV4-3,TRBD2,TGCGCCAGCAGCCAAGGGACTAGCGGGAGGGGTGGGAATGAGCAGTTCTTC,CASSQGTSGRGGNEQFF